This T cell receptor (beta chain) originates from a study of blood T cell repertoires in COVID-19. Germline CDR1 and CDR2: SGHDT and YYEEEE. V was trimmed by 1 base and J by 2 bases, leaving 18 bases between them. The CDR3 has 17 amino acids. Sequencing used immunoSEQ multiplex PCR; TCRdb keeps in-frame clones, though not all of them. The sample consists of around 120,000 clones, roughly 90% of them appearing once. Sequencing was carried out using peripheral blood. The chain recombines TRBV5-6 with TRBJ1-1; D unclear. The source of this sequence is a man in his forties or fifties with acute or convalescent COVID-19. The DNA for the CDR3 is TGTGCCAGCAGCTTGTTGGGCAGCGGTTGGGCCAACACTGAAGCTTTCTTT. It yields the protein CASSLLGSGWANTEAFF.